The clone carrying this TCR beta chain was counted between two and nine times. Its specificity is not known. From RNA, the CDR3 regions of TCR beta chains were amplified and sequenced. Scientists carried out first-round RT-PCR using HTBI primers and then a second-round multiplex PCR. TCRdb re-derived calls from the multiplex PCR reads in MiXCR, one entry per CDR3 protein. The table has about 620,000 distinct CDR3 sequences, 22% seen once. Hyperthyroidism was considered stable when no ophthalmopathy appeared within 18 months of follow-up. Clinical symptoms, serum thyroxine, TRAb, thyroid ultrasound and orbital computed tomography determined diagnosis. The sample is drawn from a study of Graves' ophthalmopathy and Graves' hyperthyroidism. On the study more broadly: Sampling took place at initial diagnosis, with peripheral blood obtained before any treatment.

Notes on the study in general: With a specificity of roughly 72% and a sensitivity of around 70%, the model predicted ophthalmopathy progression.

The CDR3 runs to 14 residues. From germline, CDR1 is SGHRS and CDR2 YFSETQ. The ends lost 5 bases at V and 8 bases at J; junction bases unmatched: 10. The sample consisted of peripheral blood. The gene calls are TRBV5-1 and TRBJ1-1; 9 bases fit TRBD1. The sequence was collected from a woman aged 18-29 years with stable Graves' hyperthyroidism. Some clones in this sample may be carry-over from other donors' samples. CDR3 sequence (DNA): TGCGCCAGCAGGGACTCCGGGACAGGGAAGGAAGCTTTCTTT. It yields the protein CASRDSGTGKEAFF. Combining the CDR3 with reference TRBV5-1 and TRBJ1-1 gives the whole variable domain KAGVTQTPRYLIKTRGQQVTLSCSPISGHRSVSWYQQTPGQGLQFLFEYFSETQRNKGNFPGRFSGRQFSNSRSEMNVSTLELGDSALYLCASRDSGTGKEAFFGQGTRLTVV.